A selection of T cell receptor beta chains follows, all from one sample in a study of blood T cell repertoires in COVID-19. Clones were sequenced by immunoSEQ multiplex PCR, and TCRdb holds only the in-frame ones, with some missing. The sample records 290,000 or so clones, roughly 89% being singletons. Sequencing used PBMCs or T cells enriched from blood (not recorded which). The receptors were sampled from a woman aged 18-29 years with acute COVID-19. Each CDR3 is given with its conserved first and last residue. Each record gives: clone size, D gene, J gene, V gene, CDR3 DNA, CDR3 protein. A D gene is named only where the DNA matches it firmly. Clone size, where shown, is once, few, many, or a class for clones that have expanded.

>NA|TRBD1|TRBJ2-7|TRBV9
TGTGCCAGCAGCGCACAACCGGGACAGGGGGTCCACGAGCAGTACTTC
CASSAQPGQGVHEQYF
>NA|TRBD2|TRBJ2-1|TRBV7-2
TGTGCCAGCACCACTCACACTAGCGGGGTCAATGAGCAGTTCTTC
CASTTHTSGVNEQFF
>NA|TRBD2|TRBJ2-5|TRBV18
TGTGCCAGCTCACCTCCGGGACTAGCAGAAGAGACCCAGTACTTC
CASSPPGLAEETQYF
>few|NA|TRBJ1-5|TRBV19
TGTGCCAGTAGTATTCAGGGAGGTCAGCCCCAGCATTTT
CASSIQGGQPQHF
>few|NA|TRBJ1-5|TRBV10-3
TGTGCCATCAGTGAGTCGTCAGGAAACAATCAGCCCCAGCATTTT
CAISESSGNNQPQHF
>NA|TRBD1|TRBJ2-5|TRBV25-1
TGTGCCAGCGGGGAGACAGGGGGCCAGTACTTC
CASGETGGQYF
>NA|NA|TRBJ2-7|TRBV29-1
TGCAGCGCCGTACTAGGGAACAACGAGCAGTACTTC
CSAVLGNNEQYF
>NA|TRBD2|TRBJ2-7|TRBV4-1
TGCGCCAGCAGCCATGGATATATAGCGGGAGTGAGTTCCTACGAGCAGTACTTC
CASSHGYIAGVSSYEQYF
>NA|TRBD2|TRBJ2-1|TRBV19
TGTGCCAGTAGCCGACTAGCGCCGGACTACAATGAGCAGTTCTTC
CASSRLAPDYNEQFF
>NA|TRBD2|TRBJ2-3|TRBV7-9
TGTGCCAGCACCAAAGCGACTAGCGGCACAGATACGCAGTATTTT
CASTKATSGTDTQYF
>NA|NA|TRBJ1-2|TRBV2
TGTGCCAGTATACAGGAAACTAACTATGGCTACACCTTC
CASIQETNYGYTF
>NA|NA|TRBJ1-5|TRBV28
TGTGCCAGCAGCGGGACTAAGGATCAGCCCCAGCATTTT
CASSGTKDQPQHF
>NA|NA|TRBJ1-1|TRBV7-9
TGTGCCAGCAGCTCACAGAGTCGCCTCACTGAAGCTTTCTTT
CASSSQSRLTEAFF
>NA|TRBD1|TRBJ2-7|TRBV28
TGTGCCAGCAGTCAAACCTCCCTCTTTAGCCCCGGGACAGGGCTAACCTACGAGCAGTACTTC
CASSQTSLFSPGTGLTYEQYF
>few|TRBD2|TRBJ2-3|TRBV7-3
TGTGCCAGCAGCCAGACTAGCGGGAGCACAGATACGCAGTATTTT
CASSQTSGSTDTQYF
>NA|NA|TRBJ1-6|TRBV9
TGTGCCAGCAGCGGGCAGGGTAATTCACCCCTCCACTTT
CASSGQGNSPLHF
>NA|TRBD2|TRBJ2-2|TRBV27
TGTGCCAGCAGTTTATGGAAAGGGCTAGGCGGGAGCGGGAGTGGGGAGCTGTTTTTT
CASSLWKGLGGSGSGELFF
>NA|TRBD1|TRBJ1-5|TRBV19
TGTGCCAGTACGAACAGGGGGAATCAGCCCCAGCATTTT
CASTNRGNQPQHF
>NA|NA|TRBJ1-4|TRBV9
TGTGCCAGCAGCGTCGGAACAGGGACGGCGGATGAAAAACTGTTTTTT
CASSVGTGTADEKLFF
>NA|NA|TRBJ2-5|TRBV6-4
TGTGCCAGCAGTGCGGACAGATCTCAAGAGACCCAGTACTTC
CASSADRSQETQYF
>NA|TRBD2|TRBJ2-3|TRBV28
TGTGCCAGTAACCGAAGCGGGGCGGGCGGTTATACGCAGTATTTT
CASNRSGAGGYTQYF
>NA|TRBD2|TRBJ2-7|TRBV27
TGTGCCAGCAGGAACGGACTAGCGGGATTGTACGAGCAGTACTTC
CASRNGLAGLYEQYF
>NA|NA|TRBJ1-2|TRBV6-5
TGTGCCAGCAGTTACAACAGGGACCTCTATGGCTACACCTTC
CASSYNRDLYGYTF
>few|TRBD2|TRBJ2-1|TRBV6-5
TGTGCCAGCAGTTATTATTTAGCGGGAGAAACTGAGCAGTTCTTC
CASSYYLAGETEQFF
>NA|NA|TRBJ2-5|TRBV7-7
TGTGCTAGCAGTTTACTGTTGGACTACGGAGAGACCCAGTACTTC
CASSLLLDYGETQYF
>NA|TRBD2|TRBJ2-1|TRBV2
TGTGCCAGCAGTAAACTAGCGGGAGAAGGTGATGAGCAGTTCTTC
CASSKLAGEGDEQFF
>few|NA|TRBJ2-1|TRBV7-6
TGTGCCAGCAGCGCCAGGGGACAAGATGAGCAGTTCTTC
CASSARGQDEQFF
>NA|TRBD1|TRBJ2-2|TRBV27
TGTGCCAGCAGTAGAGGGACAGAAAACACCGGGGAGCTGTTTTTT
CASSRGTENTGELFF
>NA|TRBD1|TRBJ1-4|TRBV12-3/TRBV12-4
TGTGCCACCTGCGGACAGGCTAATGAAAAACTGTTTTTT
CATCGQANEKLFF
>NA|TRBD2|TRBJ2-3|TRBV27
TGTGCCAGCACCCCTATCGGGACTAGCGGGAAAACAGATACGCAGTATTTT
CASTPIGTSGKTDTQYF
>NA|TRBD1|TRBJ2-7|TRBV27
TGTGCCAGCAGTTTAATGGGACAGGGGCGACTAGACTCCTACGAGCAGTACTTC
CASSLMGQGRLDSYEQYF